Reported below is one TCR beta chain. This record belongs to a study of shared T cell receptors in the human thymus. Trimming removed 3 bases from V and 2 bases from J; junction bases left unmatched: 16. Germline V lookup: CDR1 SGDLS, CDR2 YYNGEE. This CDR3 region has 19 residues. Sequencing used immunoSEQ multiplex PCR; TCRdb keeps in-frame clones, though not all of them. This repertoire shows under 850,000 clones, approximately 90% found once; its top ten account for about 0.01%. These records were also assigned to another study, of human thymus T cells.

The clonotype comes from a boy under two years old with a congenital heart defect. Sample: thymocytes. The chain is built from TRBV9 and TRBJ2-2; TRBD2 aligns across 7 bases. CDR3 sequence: CASSATGLPIPANTGELFF. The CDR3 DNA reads TGTGCCAGCAGCGCCACGGGACTACCGATACCAGCTAACACCGGGGAGCTGTTTTTT.